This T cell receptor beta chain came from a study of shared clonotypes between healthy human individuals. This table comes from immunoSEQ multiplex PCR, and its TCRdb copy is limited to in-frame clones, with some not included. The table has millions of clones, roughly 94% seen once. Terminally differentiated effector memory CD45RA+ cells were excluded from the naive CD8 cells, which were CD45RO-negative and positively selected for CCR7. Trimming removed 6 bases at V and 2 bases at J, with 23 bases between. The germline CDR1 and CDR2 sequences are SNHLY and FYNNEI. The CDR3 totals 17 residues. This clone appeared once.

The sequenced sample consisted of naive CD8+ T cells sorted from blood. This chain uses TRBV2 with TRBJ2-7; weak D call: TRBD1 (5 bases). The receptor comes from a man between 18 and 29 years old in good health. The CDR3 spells CASSVSPRQQFTYEQYF. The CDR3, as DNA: TGTGCCAGCAGCGTCTCCCCGAGACAGCAATTCACCTACGAGCAGTACTTC.